This TCR beta chain was profiled in a study of OX40 agonist ivuxolimab in advanced cancers. Study overall: Eligibility admitted prior anti-PD-1, anti-PD-L1 or anti-CTLA-4 therapy; 40% had some. One hepatocellular carcinoma and a couple of cutaneous melanoma patients partially responded. Study-level points and caveats: In the 0.1 to 3.0 mg/kg range, CD4+ and CD8+ blood T cells had expanded clonally by week 6.

Profiling relied on immunoSEQ multiplex PCR, and the TCRdb table lists in-frame clones only, not all of them. The sample yields approximately 10,000 clones, about 86% seen once. This CDR3 spans 12 amino acids. Per the germline V gene, CDR1 is SQVTM and CDR2 is ANQGSEA. Trimming shortened V by 5 bases and J by 4 bases, and 11 bases separated the two germline ends. About this clone: Antigen unknown.

Sampling of blood occurred at baseline, cycle 4 day 1, and cycle 7 day 1. The clonotype was recovered from an adult with an advanced solid tumor such as melanoma, head and neck, liver or kidney cancer. The sample was CD4+ or CD8+ T cells sorted from blood, taken in a trial of the OX40 agonist ivuxolimab. The chain carries TRBV29-1 and TRBJ1-2; D uncertain. The CDR3 nucleotides read TGCAGCGTTTCGGACGGAGCCTATGGCTACACCTTC. It codes for CSVSDGAYGYTF.